Listed below are T cell receptor beta chains from one sample, sequenced in a study of T cell responses to AZD1222 COVID-19 vaccine. The data were produced by immunoSEQ multiplex PCR, yet TCRdb's version contains in-frame clones alone and is incomplete. The table has roughly 140,000 clones, approximately 88% seen once. This material consisted of peripheral blood, taken on day 0 of AZD1222 vaccination. All receptors derive from an adult in good health. Each CDR3 is given with its conserved first and last residue. The D gene is left open where the match is weak. Not every row has a clone size; where given, it reads once, few, many or a size class.

size	V	D	J	DNA	CDR3
once	TRBV9	.	TRBJ2-1	TGTGCCAGCAGCGTAGGGGGTTATGAGCAGTTCTTC	CASSVGGYEQFF
.	TRBV30	.	TRBJ1-2	TGTGCCTGGACCGGGACGGGAAACCCCTATGGCTACACCTTC	CAWTGTGNPYGYTF
.	TRBV5-5	.	TRBJ1-2	TGTGCCAGCAGCTCAGGGTCTACAGGCTATGGCTACACCTTC	CASSSGSTGYGYTF
.	TRBV11-2	.	TRBJ2-3	TGTGCCAGCAGCTTAGAACCGGACCCAGATACGCAGTATTTT	CASSLEPDPDTQYF
.	TRBV5-5	.	TRBJ1-1	TGTGCCAGCAGCTCCCCGGGATCGAACACTGAAGCTTTCTTT	CASSSPGSNTEAFF
.	TRBV27	TRBD1	TRBJ1-2	TGTGCCAGCCTGGGACAGGGGAGGGCTAACTATGGCTACACCTTC	CASLGQGRANYGYTF
.	TRBV11-2	.	TRBJ1-2	TGTGCCAGCAGCCGGACGCCCAGTGGTGGCTACACCTTC	CASSRTPSGGYTF
.	TRBV6-1	.	TRBJ1-5	TGTGCCAGCAGTGTGGACAGTCATTATAGCAATCAGCCCCAGCATTTT	CASSVDSHYSNQPQHF
.	TRBV11-2	.	TRBJ2-5	TGTGCCAGCAGTTCAGGCCCCTCGGACCAGTACTTC	CASSSGPSDQYF
.	TRBV9	TRBD1	TRBJ2-7	TGTGCCAGCAGCGTGGACTTGGGGACAGACGTGTTGGACGAGCAGTACTTC	CASSVDLGTDVLDEQYF
.	TRBV7-2	TRBD2	TRBJ2-7	TGTGCCAGCAGCTTAGTAGGGGTGTGGGCGGGGGACTCCTACGAGCAGTACTTC	CASSLVGVWAGDSYEQYF
.	TRBV9	.	TRBJ2-7	TGTGCCAGCAGCGGGGCCCGCCGTGACGGGACGGGACACTACGAGCAGTACTTC	CASSGARRDGTGHYEQYF
.	TRBV18	.	TRBJ1-3	TGTGCCAGCTCACCTACCCCCACAGAAGACTCTGGAAACACCATATATTTT	CASSPTPTEDSGNTIYF
.	TRBV6-2/TRBV6-3	TRBD1	TRBJ1-6	TGTGCCAGCAGTTACCCCAGGGGGGGGCGGAATTCACCCCTCCACTTT	CASSYPRGGRNSPLHF
.	TRBV27	TRBD1	TRBJ1-2	TGTGCCAGCAGTTTGGGGGGGGGACAGACCTATGGCTACACCTTC	CASSLGGGQTYGYTF
.	TRBV7-2	.	TRBJ1-5	TGTGCCAGCAGCTTAGGGGGGCAGGAGGCGAGGCCCCAGCATTTT	CASSLGGQEARPQHF
.	TRBV3-1/TRBV3-2	TRBD1	TRBJ1-2	TGTGCCAGCAGCCAAGGGGACAGGGGGTCCTATGGCTACACCTTC	CASSQGDRGSYGYTF
.	TRBV2	.	TRBJ2-7	TGTGCCAGCAGCCGTCTTGGAGGGACCCCAAAGTACTTC	CASSRLGGTPKYF
.	TRBV5-1	.	TRBJ1-1	TGCGCCAGCAGCGCTGGACAGAGGAACACTGAAGCTTTCTTT	CASSAGQRNTEAFF
few	TRBV2	.	TRBJ2-2	TGTGCCAGCCAATATCCAGGGGCCGGGGAGCTGTTTTTT	CASQYPGAGELFF
.	TRBV27	.	TRBJ1-6	TGTGCCAGCAACGAGGGGTGGAATTCACCCCTCCACTTT	CASNEGWNSPLHF
.	TRBV30	.	TRBJ2-2	TGTGCCTGGACCCCCGACAGGGTCGGGGGCGGGGAGCTGTTTTTT	CAWTPDRVGGGELFF